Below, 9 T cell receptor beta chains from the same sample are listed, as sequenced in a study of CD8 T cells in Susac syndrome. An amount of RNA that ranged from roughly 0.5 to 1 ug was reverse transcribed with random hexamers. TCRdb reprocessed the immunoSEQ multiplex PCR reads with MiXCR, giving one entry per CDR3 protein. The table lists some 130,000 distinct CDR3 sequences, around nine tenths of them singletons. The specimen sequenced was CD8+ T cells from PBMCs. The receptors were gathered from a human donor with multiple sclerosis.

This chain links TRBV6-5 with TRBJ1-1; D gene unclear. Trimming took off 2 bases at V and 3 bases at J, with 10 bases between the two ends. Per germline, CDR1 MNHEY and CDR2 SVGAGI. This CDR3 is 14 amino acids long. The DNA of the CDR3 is TGTGCCAGCAGTTACGTAACCGGGGACACTGAAGCTTTCTTT. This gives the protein CASSYVTGDTEAFF.

The DNA of the CDR3 is TGTGCCAGCAGTTATGCCAGGACGAGCTACGAGCAGTACTTC. Amino acids: CASSYARTSYEQYF. The rearrangement links TRBV27 to TRBJ2-7; D is undetermined. The CDR3 has 14 residues. The V end lost 4 bases, the J end lost 3 bases, and 13 bases lay between the germline ends. The germline V gene encodes CDR1 MNHEY and CDR2 SMNVEV (reference sequence).

For the CDR3, the DNA is TGTGCCAGCAGCTTAGGGGGTACGGGCGGGGAGCAGTACTTC. It translates to CASSLGGTGGEQYF. This rearrangement joins TRBV7-7 to TRBJ2-7; a weak D match, TRBD2 (5 bases). Germline V gene sequence: CDR1 SSHAT, CDR2 FNYEAQ (reference sequence). The CDR3 runs 14 residues. Deletions cut 1 base from V and 7 bases from J, with 14 bases between.

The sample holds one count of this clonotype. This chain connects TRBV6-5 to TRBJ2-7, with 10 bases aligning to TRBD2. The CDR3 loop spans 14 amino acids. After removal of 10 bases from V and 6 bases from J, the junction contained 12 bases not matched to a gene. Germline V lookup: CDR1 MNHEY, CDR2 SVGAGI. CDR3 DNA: TGTGCCACCGCCTTAGCGGGAGGCGTCCTCGAGCAGTACTTC. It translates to CATALAGGVLEQYF.

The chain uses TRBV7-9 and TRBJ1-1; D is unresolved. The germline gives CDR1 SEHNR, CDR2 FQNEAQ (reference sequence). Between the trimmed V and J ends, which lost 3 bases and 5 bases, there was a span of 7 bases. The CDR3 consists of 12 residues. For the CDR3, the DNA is TGTGCCAGCAGCTTTTTGGGGACTGAAGCTTTCTTT. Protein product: CASSFLGTEAFF. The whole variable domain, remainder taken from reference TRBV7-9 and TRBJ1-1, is DTGVSQNPRHKITKRGQNVTFRCDPISEHNRLYWYRQTLGQGPEFLTYFQNEAQLEKSRLLSDRFSAERPKGSFSTLEIQRTEQGDSAMYLCASSFLGTEAFFGQGTRLTVV.

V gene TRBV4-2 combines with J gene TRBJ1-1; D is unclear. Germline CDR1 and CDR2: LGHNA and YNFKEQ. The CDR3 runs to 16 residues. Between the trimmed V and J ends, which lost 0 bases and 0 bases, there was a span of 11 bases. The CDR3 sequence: CASSQELPLMNTEAFF. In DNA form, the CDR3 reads TGTGCCAGCAGCCAAGAGCTGCCCCTAATGAACACTGAAGCTTTCTTT.

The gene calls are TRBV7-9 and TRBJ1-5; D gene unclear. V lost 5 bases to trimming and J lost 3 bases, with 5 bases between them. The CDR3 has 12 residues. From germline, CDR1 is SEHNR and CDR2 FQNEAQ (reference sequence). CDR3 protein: CASSQFNQPQHF. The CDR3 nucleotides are TGTGCCAGCAGCCAATTCAATCAGCCCCAGCATTTT.

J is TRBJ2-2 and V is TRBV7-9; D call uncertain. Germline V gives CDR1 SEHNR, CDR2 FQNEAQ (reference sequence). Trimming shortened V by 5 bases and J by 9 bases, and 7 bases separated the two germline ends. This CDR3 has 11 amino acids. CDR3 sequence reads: CASSKTRELFF. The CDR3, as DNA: TGTGCCAGCAGCAAAACCCGGGAGCTGTTTTTT.

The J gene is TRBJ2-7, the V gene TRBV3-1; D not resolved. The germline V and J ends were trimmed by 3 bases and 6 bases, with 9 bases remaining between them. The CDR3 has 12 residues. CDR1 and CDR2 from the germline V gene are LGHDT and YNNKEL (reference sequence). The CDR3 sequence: CASSQEGGEQYF. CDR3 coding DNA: TGTGCCAGCAGCCAGGAAGGTGGCGAGCAGTACTTC.